The 19 T cell receptor beta chains given below trace back to one sample, sequenced in a study of blood T cell repertoires in COVID-19 (TCRdb year 2020). Preparation of the library involved the immunoSEQ multiplex PCR assay. Here the immuneACCESS table is served through TCRdb, limited to in-frame sequences with V and J called. Missing clones are a known gap in these copies; in checked studies unresolved V genes cover under half, and the rest lacks a known reason. Recorded for this sample are 75,000 to 80,000 clones; less than 90% of them occurred a single time. The ten largest make up about a sixth of the sample. The specimen was peripheral blood. Receptors were obtained from a human donor in a cohort sampled during active COVID-19.

The genes are TRBV24-1 and TRBJ2-3; D may be TRBD2 (5 bases). V lost 4 bases, J lost 0 bases, and 13 bases lay in between. CDR3 length equals 16 residues. The germline V gene has CDR1 KGHDR and CDR2 SFDVKD. The CDR3 spells CATSDPREASTDTQYF. CDR3 DNA: TGTGCCACCAGTGACCCCCGGGAAGCGAGCACAGATACGCAGTATTTT.

This chain connects TRBV2 to TRBJ2-5; possible D gene TRBD2, 5 bases. The ends were cut back, 7 bases at V and 2 bases at J, with 11 bases in the middle. The CDR3 is 13 residues long. Germline CDR1 SNHLY, CDR2 FYNNEI. CDR3 region: CASMEASQETQYF. The DNA for the CDR3 is TGTGCCAGCATGGAGGCCTCTCAAGAGACCCAGTACTTC.

The rearrangement joins TRBV11-2 to TRBJ2-2; 8 bases map to TRBD1. The CDR3 extends over 15 amino acids. Germline-derived CDR1 and CDR2 are SGHAT and FQNNGV. Trimming at V came to 5 bases and at J to 3 bases, leaving 5 bases not matched to a gene. The chain's CDR3 is CASSLQGAYTGELFF. DNA of the CDR3: TGTGCCAGCAGCCTTCAGGGGGCCTACACCGGGGAGCTGTTTTTT.

This clone was seen only a few times. The chain employs TRBV28 and TRBJ2-7, with 11 positions matching TRBD1. Germline loops: CDR1 MDHEN, CDR2 SYDVKM. V shed 1 base and J 5 bases; nucleotides not matched to a gene: 7. This CDR3 is built from 16 residues. CDR3 sequence: CASSLFWDRGSHEQYF. Here the CDR3 DNA reads TGTGCCAGCAGTTTATTTTGGGACAGGGGGTCCCACGAGCAGTACTTC.

The chain carries TRBV7-8 and TRBJ1-4; 10 nucleotides line up with TRBD1. V was clipped by 3 bases and J by 8 bases; unmatched bases: 9. The CDR3 runs 16 residues. CDR1 is SGHVS and CDR2 is FQNEAQ in the germline V gene. The DNA for the CDR3 is TGTGCCAGCAGCTTCCGAGGGGGACAGGGGAGCGAAAAACTGTTTTTT. The encoded protein is CASSFRGGQGSEKLFF.

In this sample, this clone turned up a few times. The chain has TRBV3-1 (or the pseudogene TRBV3-2) and TRBJ1-4; D might be TRBD1 (5 bases). CDR1 LGHDT and CDR2 YNNKEL come from the germline V gene (reference sequence). Trimming took 2 bases from V and 5 from J, leaving 9 bases between them. The CDR3 totals 14 residues. This CDR3 reads CASSQPDSNEKLFF. DNA for the CDR3: TGTGCCAGCAGCCAACCCGACAGCAATGAAAAACTGTTTTTT.

This chain links TRBV7-2 with TRBJ2-1; 7 bases map to TRBD1. The CDR3 is made up of 14 amino acids. Germline V gives CDR1 SGHTA, CDR2 FQGNSA. V trimming: 1 base; J trimming: 6 bases; junction bases outside the gene matches: 3. CDR3 DNA sequence: TGTGCCAGCAGCTTAGGCAGGGGGTCCAATGAGCAGTTCTTC. Amino acid sequence: CASSLGRGSNEQFF.

The chain joins TRBV19 to TRBJ2-2; TRBD2 matches at 7 bases. The CDR3 length is 14 residues. Germline-derived CDR1 and CDR2 are LNHDA and SQIVND (reference sequence). The J segment lost 9 bases and the V segment lost 3 bases, leaving 7 bases of the junction unmatched. In DNA form, the CDR3 reads TGTGCCAGTAGTATTGAGGGCGGGGGTAGGGAGCTGTTTTTT. Translated: CASSIEGGGRELFF.

The J gene is TRBJ2-7, the V gene TRBV5-4; 9 bases line up with TRBD2. The CDR3 covers 14 residues. Losses at the gene ends were 4 bases for V and 7 bases for J; bases not matched to a gene: 9. Looked up from germline, CDR1 is SGHNT and CDR2 is YYREEE (reference sequence). In DNA, the CDR3 is TGTGCCAGCAGCAGTACTAGCGGGCAGCGTGAGCAGTACTTC. As protein: CASSSTSGQREQYF.

The gene calls are TRBV30 and TRBJ1-4; 10 bases match TRBD1. Germline V gene lookup returns CDR1 GTSNPN and CDR2 SVGIG (reference sequence). V lost 0 bases, J lost 8 bases, and 9 bases stayed unmatched. The length of the CDR3 is 16 residues. CDR3 coding DNA: TGTGCCTGGAGTGTACTTGGGACAGGGGCGGGAGAAAAACTGTTTTTT. Its protein is CAWSVLGTGAGEKLFF. Complete variable domain (other parts from reference TRBV30 and TRBJ1-4): SQTIHQWPATLVQPVGSPLSLECTVEGTSNPNLYWYRQAAGRGLQLLFYSVGIGQISSEVPQNLSASRPQDRQFILSSKKLLLSDSGFYLCAWSVLGTGAGEKLFFGSGTQLSVL.

This clone was recorded only once. The CDR3 loop reads CASSILGQGNQPQHF. CDR3 DNA: TGTGCCAGTAGTATTCTGGGACAGGGGAATCAGCCCCAGCATTTT. The gene calls are TRBV19 and TRBJ1-5; TRBD1 matches at 10 bases. Germline CDR1 is LNHDA and CDR2 is SQIVND (reference sequence). With 3 bases clipped from V and 4 bases from J, the junction kept 3 bases outside the gene matches. The CDR3 totals 15 residues.

The CDR3 is CSAGTGDLAFF. The CDR3, as DNA: TGCAGTGCAGGAACAGGGGACTTAGCTTTCTTT. The chain joins TRBV20-1 to TRBJ1-1; 7 bases map to TRBD1. This CDR3 is 11 amino acids long. After removal of 6 bases from V and 10 bases from J, the junction contained 8 bases not matched to a gene. Germline V gives CDR1 DFQATT, CDR2 SNEGSKA (reference sequence).

The chain joins TRBV7-9 to TRBJ1-5; D might be TRBD1 (5 bases). The length of the CDR3 is 16 residues. The V end was cut by 1 base, the J end by 7 bases, with 17 bases between. Germline values: CDR1 SEHNR, CDR2 FQNEAQ (reference sequence). This CDR3 is CASSLEGPQGGQPQHF. DNA of the CDR3: TGTGCCAGCAGCTTAGAGGGGCCTCAGGGAGGGCAGCCCCAGCATTTT.

V usage is TRBV6-5 and J usage is TRBJ1-1; D is perhaps TRBD1 (5 bases). Germline V CDR1 and CDR2: MNHEY, SVGAGI. The CDR3 is 13 amino acids. Trimming pared 5 bases from V and 3 bases from J, leaving 10 bases between. The CDR3 DNA follows: TGTGCCAGCAGTCGTCAGGGTGACACTGAAGCTTTCTTT. Translating it yields CASSRQGDTEAFF.

This CDR3 is CSGMRMQETQYF. The CDR3 DNA follows: TGCAGCGGGATGCGGATGCAAGAGACCCAGTACTTC. The chain has TRBV29-1 and TRBJ2-5; no clear D. CDR1 is SQVTM and CDR2 is ANQGSEA in the germline V gene. This CDR3 region has 12 residues. Deletions cut 7 bases from V and 2 bases from J, with 11 bases between. Drawing the rest from reference TRBV29-1 and TRBJ2-5, the complete variable domain is SAVISQKPSRDICQRGTSLTIQCQVDSQVTMMFWYRQQPGQSLTLIATANQGSEATYESGFVIDKFPISRPNLTFSTLTVSNMSPEDSSIYLCSGMRMQETQYFGPGTRLLVL.

The V call is TRBV5-1, the J call TRBJ1-2; 8 nucleotides align to TRBD1. Germline CDR1 is SGHRS and CDR2 is YFSETQ. There are 18 residues in the CDR3. After removal of 3 bases from V and 6 bases from J, the junction contained 19 bases not matched to a gene. CDR3 nucleotide sequence: TGCGCCAGCAGCTCCAATCTAGCCGGACAGGGAGTTGGGAATGGCTACACCTTC. It translates to CASSSNLAGQGVGNGYTF. The variable domain in full, completed from reference TRBV5-1 and TRBJ1-2, reads KAGVTQTPRYLIKTRGQQVTLSCSPISGHRSVSWYQQTPGQGLQFLFEYFSETQRNKGNFPGRFSGRQFSNSRSEMNVSTLELGDSALYLCASSSNLAGQGVGNGYTFGSGTRLTVV.

The rearrangement uses TRBV7-9 and TRBJ2-2, with 8 bases lining up with TRBD2. V lost 4 bases and J lost 7; bases outside the gene matches: 8. The CDR3 has 15 amino acids. CDR1 is SEHNR, CDR2 FQNEAQ, per germline (reference sequence). The CDR3 region is CASSSTSGPGGELFF. The CDR3 DNA sequence: TGTGCCAGCAGCTCTACTAGCGGTCCGGGCGGGGAGCTGTTTTTT.

The V call is TRBV14, the J call TRBJ2-1; TRBD1 matches at 7 bases. Trimming removed 4 bases from V and 4 bases from J; junction bases left unmatched: 4. CDR3 size: 14 residues. From germline, CDR1 is SGHDN and CDR2 FVKESK. This CDR3 reads CASSPWTGYNEQFF. The CDR3 nucleotides read TGTGCCAGCAGCCCTTGGACAGGATACAATGAGCAGTTCTTC.

The CDR3 nucleotides read TGTGCCAGCAGCCGAGGGACAGGGAATGGCTACACCTTC. This sequence encodes CASSRGTGNGYTF. The chain links TRBV6-2 or TRBV6-3 to TRBJ1-2; 9 nucleotides align to TRBD1. The CDR3 sequence is 13 residues long. Germline CDR1 reads MNHEY; CDR2 reads SVGEGT. The V segment lost 6 bases and the J segment 6 bases; nucleotides outside the gene matches: 5.